Below, 16 T cell receptor beta chains from the same sample are listed, as sequenced in a study of OX40 agonist ivuxolimab in advanced cancers. The repertoire was sequenced with immunoSEQ multiplex PCR; TCRdb's copy has only in-frame clones and lacks some. The repertoire holds roughly 86,000 clones, with about 90% as singletons. The sample consisted of CD4+ or CD8+ T cells sorted from blood, taken in a trial of the OX40 agonist ivuxolimab. These receptors all come from an adult with an advanced solid tumor such as melanoma, head and neck, liver or kidney cancer.

This chain joins TRBV6-6 and TRBJ1-1; D ambiguous. Germline assignment: CDR1 MNHNY and CDR2 SVGAGI (reference sequence). CDR3 size: 14 residues. V shed 5 bases and J shed 5 bases, with 15 bases lying between them. The CDR3 region has the DNA TGTGCCAGCAGTCCGAGGAGGGTAGGTACTGAAGCTTTCTTT. Translating gives CASSPRRVGTEAFF.

V gene TRBV7-8 combines with J gene TRBJ2-3; the D gene could be TRBD1 or TRBD2 (6 bases each). Trimming cost V 4 bases and J 5 bases, with 19 bases left between them. The CDR3 loop spans 16 amino acids. CDR1 SGHVS and CDR2 FQNEAQ come from the germline V gene. CDR3: CASSWTDGGPGDTQYF. CDR3 bases: TGTGCCAGCAGCTGGACAGACGGAGGGCCGGGAGATACGCAGTATTTT.

This chain joins TRBV4-1 and TRBJ1-5, with D unclear. Germline-derived CDR1 and CDR2 are MGHRA and YSYEKL. The CDR3 totals 13 residues. The V and J ends lost 1 base and 9 bases respectively, with 10 bases between them. The CDR3 sequence is CASSQGQLGPQHF. CDR3 DNA sequence: TGCGCCAGCAGCCAAGGCCAGTTGGGGCCCCAGCATTTT.

V gene TRBV19 combines with J gene TRBJ1-3; D remains ambiguous. Germline lookup yields CDR1 LNHDA and CDR2 SQIVND (reference sequence). The length of the CDR3 is 15 residues. The V and J ends lost 6 bases and 0 bases respectively, with 12 bases between them. The CDR3 is CASRAAAFSGNTIYF. The CDR3 DNA reads as TGTGCCAGTAGGGCCGCGGCCTTCTCTGGAAACACCATATATTTT.

V and J are TRBV9 and TRBJ2-5, with TRBD2 matching 9 bases. The J call could be wrong; TRBJ2-7 is a better fit for the DNA end. This CDR3 is 14 amino acids long. The germline CDR1 and CDR2 sequences are SGDLS and YYNGEE. The CDR3 reads CASTPGREGSEQYF. The CDR3 DNA is TGTGCCAGCACCCCCGGGCGGGAGGGGAGCGAGCAGTACTTC.

The gene calls are TRBV29-1 and TRBJ2-2; D could derive from TRBD1 or TRBD2 (5 bases each). Trimming pared 7 bases from V and 0 bases from J, leaving 9 bases between. The CDR3 is 13 residues long. CDR1 SQVTM and CDR2 ANQGSEA come from the germline V gene. CDR3 loop: CSAGTTNTGELFF. The CDR3 DNA is TGCAGCGCCGGGACGACGAACACCGGGGAGCTGTTTTTT.

The chain carries TRBV2 and TRBJ1-1; D uncertain. Trimming took 1 base from V and 1 from J, leaving 7 bases between them. This CDR3 is built from 14 residues. Germline lookup yields CDR1 SNHLY and CDR2 FYNNEI. CDR3 in amino acids: CASSEEGKNTEAFF. The CDR3 DNA reads as TGTGCCAGCAGTGAAGAGGGAAAGAACACTGAAGCTTTCTTT.

V and J are TRBV2 and TRBJ2-3; no clear D. Trimming took off 10 bases at V and 6 bases at J, with 11 bases between the two ends. In germline, CDR1 is SNHLY, CDR2 FYNNEI. The CDR3 totals 11 residues. CDR3 DNA: TGTGCCAACGATGTAGGGGATACGCAGTATTTT. This codes for CANDVGDTQYF.

The V gene is TRBV4-1, the J gene TRBJ2-1; D gene uncertain. The germline V gene encodes CDR1 MGHRA and CDR2 YSYEKL. Trimming removed 6 bases at V and 6 bases at J, with 12 bases between. The CDR3 covers 13 residues. CDR3 in DNA: TGCGCCAGCAGAGGTCGACTGGCCAATGAGCAGTTCTTC. It is translated as CASRGRLANEQFF.

The J gene is TRBJ2-1, the V gene TRBV4-1; D uncertain. V shed 0 bases and J shed 0 bases, with 9 bases lying between them. This CDR3 has 16 residues. Germline CDR1 and CDR2: MGHRA and YSYEKL. The CDR3 sequence is CASSQDHPSSYNEQFF. The CDR3 bases are TGCGCCAGCAGCCAAGACCACCCAAGCTCCTACAATGAGCAGTTCTTC.

V usage is TRBV9 and J usage is TRBJ2-7, with 9 positions matching TRBD2. CDR3 size: 15 residues. In germline, CDR1 is SGDLS, CDR2 YYNGEE. The V segment lost 0 bases and the J segment 5 bases; nucleotides outside the gene matches: 6. The CDR3 protein is CASSVGLAVLDEQYF. The CDR3, as DNA: TGTGCCAGCAGCGTAGGACTAGCGGTGTTGGACGAGCAGTACTTC.

V and J are TRBV5-4 and TRBJ1-2, with D uncertain. CDR3 length: 14 amino acids. Germline loops: CDR1 SGHNT, CDR2 YYREEE (reference sequence). The V gene lost 0 bases and the J gene lost 2 bases, with 8 bases spanning the gap. CDR3 DNA sequence: TGTGCCAGCAGCTTGGAACAGCGGAACTATGGCTACACCTTC. Its protein is CASSLEQRNYGYTF.

The rearrangement uses TRBV6-5 and TRBJ2-2; D call uncertain. Germline CDR1 MNHEY, CDR2 SVGAGI. This CDR3 has 15 amino acids. V gave up 2 bases and J gave up 2 bases, with 9 bases separating them. The CDR3 reads CASSYARVNTGELFF. In DNA form, the CDR3 reads TGTGCCAGCAGTTACGCTAGAGTCAACACCGGGGAGCTGTTTTTT.

This clone was recorded once. The genes are TRBV27 and TRBJ2-7, with D possibly being TRBD1 or TRBD2 (7 bases each). The CDR3 extends over 15 amino acids. Trimming stripped 1 base from V and 3 bases from J, with 13 bases between. CDR1 and CDR2 (germline): MNHEY, SMNVEV (reference sequence). The CDR3 nucleotides are TGTGCCAGCAGTTTATTCCAGGGGGGGGTCTACGAGCAGTACTTC. It encodes CASSLFQGGVYEQYF.

The rearrangement links TRBV9 to TRBJ2-6; D uncertain. Germline CDR1 SGDLS, CDR2 YYNGEE. This CDR3 contains 12 residues. The ends were cut back, 0 bases at V and 5 bases at J, with 0 bases in the middle. The CDR3 DNA reads TGTGCCAGCAGCGTAGGGGCCAACGTCCTGACTTTC. It translates to CASSVGANVLTF.

This clone appeared a single time. The V and J genes are TRBV7-5 and TRBJ2-2; TRBD2 was called by the table and not checked on the DNA. TRBV7-5 has pseudogene status. The CDR3 runs 15 residues. The CDR3 DNA is TGTGCCAGCAGCTTAGAAGCGGGAGGCACCGGGGAGCTGTTTTTT. Its protein product is CASSLEAGGTGELFF.